One and the same sample provided the 21 T cell receptor beta chains below, sequenced in a study of T cell clonality in common variable immunodeficiency. Method: immunoSEQ multiplex PCR; TCRdb's copy keeps in-frame clones and lacks some. This sample has 40,000 to 45,000 clones, each found more than once. Sample: peripheral blood mononuclear cells. All receptors come from a person aged 18 to 75 in good health.

This clone was counted many times. The CDR3 is cut off 3 residues early in the read; its end comes from the germline J gene. The rearrangement joins TRBV20-1 to TRBJ2-5, with D possibly matching TRBD2 (7 bases). The CDR3 length is 18 residues. The germline CDR1 and CDR2 sequences are DFQATT and SNEGSKA (reference sequence). V lost 0 bases, J lost 4 bases, and 24 bases lay in between. CDR3 DNA, as far as it was read: TGCAGTGCTAGAGACCTAGAGGGGGACGGGGGGATCATAGAGACC. Translated, it gives CSARDLEGDGGIIET. The full CDR3 is CSARDLEGDGGIIETQYF.

This clone was observed at least ten times. The CDR3 is cut off 3 residues early in the read; its end comes from the germline J gene. V and J are TRBV5-1 and TRBJ2-3; 9 bases line up with TRBD1. CDR1 and CDR2 (germline): SGHRS, YFSETQ. V was clipped by 4 bases and J by 4 bases; unmatched bases: 4. The length of the CDR3 is 14 residues. The CDR3 DNA, read in part, is TGCGCCAGCAGCAGGGACAGGGTGTCAGATACG. It specifies CASSRDRVSDT. In full, the CDR3 reads CASSRDRVSDTQYF.

This clone was found a few times. At one boundary the junction diverges from the germline segment, which might be a read error. The read gets to within 3 residues of the CDR3 end, and the germline J gene fills in the rest. The chain recombines TRBV7-9 with TRBJ2-2; TRBD1 might be the D (6 bases). CDR1 is SEHNR, CDR2 FQNEAQ, per germline (reference sequence). The CDR3 runs 12 residues. The sequenced part of the CDR3 DNA is TGTTCCAGCAGCTTAGTACAGGGCTTG. Translated: CSSSLVQGL. Given in full, the CDR3 is CSSSLVQGLLFF.

This clone was detected ten times or more. Read data end 3 residues before the CDR3 end; the end is taken from the germline J gene. The rearrangement joins TRBV15 to TRBJ1-2; 8 bases are a match to TRBD1. Germline V gives CDR1 LNHNV, CDR2 YYDKDF (reference sequence). The CDR3 length is 15 residues. The J segment lost 5 bases and the V segment lost 3 bases, leaving 8 bases of the junction unmatched. Partial CDR3 DNA: TGTGCCACCAGCAGGGGACAGGTGGATGCATATGGC. Amino acid sequence: CATSRGQVDAYG. Given in full, the CDR3 is CATSRGQVDAYGYTF.

This clone was seen a few times. The read terminates 3 residues before the CDR3 end, so the remaining end is supplied by the germline J gene. The chain links TRBV7-9 to TRBJ1-2; weak D call: TRBD1 (6 bases). This CDR3 has 12 residues. CDR1 SEHNR and CDR2 FQNEAQ come from the germline V gene (reference sequence). The CDR3 DNA, read in part, is TGTGCCAGCAGCTTAGGAGGGGGTGAC. This sequence encodes CASSLGGGD. The full CDR3 is CASSLGGGDYTF.

This clone occurred many times. The sequence runs out 3 residues before the end of the CDR3; the remainder is reconstructed from the germline J gene. This chain joins TRBV4-1 and TRBJ1-2, with a possible D match to TRBD1 (5 bases). CDR1 and CDR2 (germline): MGHRA, YSYEKL. The CDR3 has 16 amino acids. Deletions cut 2 bases from V and 6 bases from J, with 19 bases between. CDR3 residues: CASSQQSRKTEDGYTF. The sequenced part of the CDR3 DNA is TGCGCCAGCAGCCAACAATCTCGGAAGACAGAGGATGGC.

This clone was counted ten times or more. The read ends 3 residues early relative to the CDR3; the germline J gene fills the gap. V is TRBV9 and J is TRBJ2-3; TRBD1 agrees at 7 bases. The CDR3 contains 15 residues. Germline values: CDR1 SGDLS, CDR2 YYNGEE. The ends lost 4 bases at V and 4 bases at J; junction bases unmatched: 9. The CDR3 is CASSPQGVNPDTQYF. The CDR3 bases that were read are TGTGCCAGCAGCCCTCAGGGGGTCAACCCAGATACG.

This clone occurred many times. Here the CDR3 reads CASRGQGDTQYF. The CDR3 bases that were read are TGTGCCAGCAGGGGGCAAGGAGATACG. V and J are TRBV7-9 and TRBJ2-3; tentative D call: TRBD1 (5 bases). Coverage ceases 3 residues before the CDR3 finishes, and the germline J gene fills in the end. The CDR3 covers 12 residues. Germline CDR1 reads SEHNR; CDR2 reads FQNEAQ (reference sequence). The ends were cut back, 6 bases at V and 5 bases at J, with 9 bases in the middle.

This clone was detected many times. The read halts 3 residues ahead of the CDR3 end, with the missing end drawn from the germline J gene. The V and J genes are TRBV20-1 and TRBJ2-1, with D tentatively TRBD1 or TRBD2 (5 bases each). CDR3 length: 15 amino acids. Germline V gene sequence: CDR1 DFQATT, CDR2 SNEGSKA (reference sequence). V was clipped by 0 bases and J by 1 base, with 10 bases between them. CDR3: CSARDLRGSYNEQFF. CDR3 DNA (partial): TGCAGTGCTAGAGATTTGAGGGGTTCCTACAATGAG.

In its sample, this clone was seen many times. The CDR3: CSAKAEAKETQYF. CDR3 DNA, as far as it was read: TGCAGTGCTAAGGCGGAGGCCAAAGAGACC. V usage is TRBV20-1 and J usage is TRBJ2-5, with D possibly matching TRBD2 (5 bases). The CDR3 extends 3 residues past the end of the read, so its final part is completed from the germline J gene. The V gene's germline CDR1 is DFQATT and CDR2 SNEGSKA (reference sequence). The CDR3 loop spans 13 amino acids. V gave up 4 bases and J gave up 3 bases, with 12 bases separating them.

This clone has ten or more counts. The CDR3 goes on 3 residues after the read ends, and that part is filled in from the germline J gene. The chain couples TRBV20-1 to TRBJ2-6; D unresolved. Per the germline V gene, CDR1 is DFQATT and CDR2 is SNEGSKA (reference sequence). V shed 3 bases and J shed 4 bases, with 13 bases lying between them. This CDR3 has 15 residues. The part of the CDR3 DNA that was read is TGCAGTGCTAGCGGTACGGGTTCCGGGGCCAACGTC. Encoded protein: CSASGTGSGANV. The entire CDR3 protein reads CSASGTGSGANVLTF.

This clone appeared many times. Read sequence stops 3 residues before the CDR3 end, and the germline J gene provides the missing end. The chain couples TRBV27 to TRBJ1-2; no definite D call. This CDR3 is built from 13 residues. Trimming took 0 bases from V and 6 from J, leaving 8 bases between them. Germline CDR1 MNHEY, CDR2 SMNVEV (reference sequence). The CDR3 DNA, read in part, is TGTGCCAGCAGTTTATCTGCCAGAAATGGC. Protein sequence: CASSLSARNG. The whole CDR3 protein reads CASSLSARNGYTF.

In this sample, this clone turned up many times. The CDR3 end falls 3 residues outside the read, so it is completed with the germline J gene. The J gene is TRBJ1-1, the V gene TRBV20-1, with D maybe TRBD1 (5 bases). The CDR3 totals 14 residues. Germline lookup yields CDR1 DFQATT and CDR2 SNEGSKA (reference sequence). V was trimmed by 7 bases and J by 1 base, leaving 16 bases between them. The CDR3 bases that were read are TGCAGTGTTACGCCCAGGGTGGGGAACACTGAA. This codes for CSVTPRVGNTE. The CDR3 reads in full as CSVTPRVGNTEAFF.

This clone was picked up many times. The read ends 3 residues shy of where the CDR3 ends; the end is completed using the germline J gene. The rearrangement links TRBV20-1 to TRBJ2-1, with TRBD2 matching 10 bases. The CDR3 has 15 amino acids. V dropped 2 bases and J dropped 9; count of bases not matched to a gene: 10. CDR1 and CDR2 from the germline V gene are DFQATT and SNEGSKA (reference sequence). CDR3 amino acids: CSARRAGGNLVEQFF. CDR3 DNA, as far as it was read: TGCAGTGCTAGAAGAGCGGGAGGGAATTTGGTTGAG.

This clone appeared many times. The read comes to an end 3 residues before the CDR3 does, leaving the germline J gene to fill in the end. The gene calls are TRBV7-6 and TRBJ2-1, with 8 bases aligning to TRBD1. The CDR3 extends over 13 amino acids. Looked up from germline, CDR1 is SGHVS and CDR2 is FNYEAQ. Germline trimming cut 3 bases from V and 7 bases from J; bases unmatched to any gene: 2. CDR3 region: CASSLTGDNEQFF. The CDR3 DNA, read in part, is TGTGCCAGCAGCTTGACAGGGGATAATGAG.

This clone was counted ten times or more. With the read ending 3 residues before the CDR3 end, the germline J gene is used to fill in that end. The genes are TRBV3-1 (or the pseudogene TRBV3-2) and TRBJ2-1, with 10 bases aligning to TRBD1. J lost 3 bases, V lost 5 bases, and 4 bases had no gene match. Germline V gene sequence: CDR1 LGHDT, CDR2 YNNKEL (reference sequence). This CDR3 has 15 residues. The part of the CDR3 DNA that was read is TGTGCCAGCAGCGAATGGACAGGGGGCTACAATGAG. This codes for CASSEWTGGYNE. The full CDR3 sequence reads CASSEWTGGYNEQFF.

This clone was detected ten times or more. The read halts 3 residues ahead of the CDR3 end, with the missing end drawn from the germline J gene. This sequence joins TRBV6-4 and TRBJ2-1; D possibly corresponds to TRBD2 (7 bases). Deletions cut 2 bases from V and 3 bases from J, with 14 bases between. Germline V CDR1 and CDR2: MRHNA, SNTAGT. This CDR3 is built from 16 residues. The CDR3 spells CASSDAGGLDYNEQFF. Partial CDR3 DNA: TGTGCCAGCAGTGACGCCGGGGGGCTGGACTACAATGAG.

This clone appeared many times. The read halts 3 residues ahead of the CDR3 end, with the missing end drawn from the germline J gene. V and J are TRBV10-3 and TRBJ2-7, with 7 positions matching TRBD1. CDR3 length: 14 residues. Looked up from germline, CDR1 is ENHRY and CDR2 is SYGVKD. J gave up 0 bases and V 6 bases, and 5 bases lay outside the gene matches. The CDR3 DNA, read in part, is TGTGCCATCAGGTCCAGGGGGAGCTCCTACGAG. This encodes CAIRSRGSSYE. The complete CDR3 reads CAIRSRGSSYEQYF.

This clone showed up many times. Sequencing ends 3 residues short of the CDR3 end; the germline J gene provides the rest. J is TRBJ2-7 and V is TRBV10-2; 9 bases line up with TRBD1. The CDR3 covers 15 residues. V dropped 5 bases and J dropped 5; count of bases not matched to a gene: 10. The germline V gene has CDR1 WSHSY and CDR2 SAAADI. The covered CDR3 bases are TGCGCCAGCAGTTCCTCCGGGACAGGGTCCAACGAG. The encoded protein is CASSSSGTGSNE. The whole CDR3 reads CASSSSGTGSNEQYF.

This clone was seen many times. The read finishes 3 residues shy of the CDR3 end, and the germline J gene is used to complete it. This chain links TRBV29-1 with TRBJ2-7; D perhaps matches TRBD1 (5 bases). This CDR3 is built from 15 residues. The V and J ends lost 6 bases and 0 bases respectively, with 18 bases between them. Germline CDR1 and CDR2: SQVTM and ANQGSEA. The CDR3 DNA, read in part, is TGCAGCGTCGCGGAGCTCACAGGACGCTCCTACGAG. Translated: CSVAELTGRSYE. The entire CDR3 protein is CSVAELTGRSYEQYF.

This clone was found many times. The CDR3 end is not reached by the read, which stops 3 residues before it; the germline J gene fills it in. V is TRBV7-2 and J is TRBJ2-7; D ambiguous. This CDR3 spans 14 amino acids. CDR1 is SGHTA, CDR2 FQGNSA, per germline. Trimming took 5 bases from V and 2 from J, leaving 13 bases between them. The CDR3 DNA, read in part, is TGTGCCAGCAGCGAATCGGGTCCCCCCTACGAG. It is translated as CASSESGPPYE. The whole CDR3 protein is CASSESGPPYEQYF.